Listed below are T cell receptor beta chains from one sample, sequenced in a study of T-cell reconstitution after alpha-beta-depleted transplantation in children. TCRdb fed the PCR reads into MiXCR, producing one record per CDR3 protein. This table holds 73,000 or so distinct CDR3 sequences, roughly 5% found once. The source material was PBMCs, mostly from graft donor cells, sampled 180 days after TCRalphabeta/CD19-depleted stem cell transplant. The source is a boy in the first two years of life who had a stem cell transplant for acute myeloid leukemia, so the T cells may come from the graft donor. CDR3s include the opening cysteine and the closing phenylalanine or tryptophan. D genes are given only for firm matches. Where a row states a size, it is once, few, many or the class of an expanded clone; other rows omit it.

length | J | D | size | V | DNA | CDR3
12 | TRBJ2-5 | . | many | TRBV12-3/TRBV12-4 | TGTGCCAGCCGCTATTTCCAAGAGACCCAGTACTTC | CASRYFQETQYF
15 | TRBJ2-2 | . | many | TRBV2 | TGTGCCAGCAGATCTGACAGGACTAACACCGGGGAGCTGTTTTTT | CASRSDRTNTGELFF
15 | TRBJ2-5 | TRBD2 | many | TRBV11-3 | TGTGCCAGCAGCTTGGGACTAGAGTTGCAAGAGACCCAGTACTTC | CASSLGLELQETQYF
19 | TRBJ2-2 | TRBD2 | many | TRBV11-1 | TGTGCCTCCCCCAGCAGGGAGGTAGCGGGGATTCCGAACACCGGGGAGCTGTTTTTT | CASPSREVAGIPNTGELFF
15 | TRBJ2-1 | TRBD2 | . | TRBV27 | TGTGCCAGCAGCCTCTTAGCGGGGGGGTTTGGTGAGCAGTTCTTC | CASSLLAGGFGEQFF
14 | TRBJ2-7 | . | many | TRBV7-6 | TGTGCCAGCAGCCCACAGGGTGGGAACTACGAGCAGTACTTC | CASSPQGGNYEQYF
14 | TRBJ2-1 | . | many | TRBV13 | TGTGCCAGCGGGCACAAGGACACCTACAATGAGCAGTTCTTC | CASGHKDTYNEQFF
16 | TRBJ2-2 | TRBD1 | many | TRBV5-6 | TGTGCCAGTCCGTTCAAGGGGGCGAAAAGCACCGGGGAGCTGTTTTTT | CASPFKGAKSTGELFF
12 | TRBJ2-1 | TRBD2 | many | TRBV18 | TGTGCCAGCTCAAGTAGCGGGAATGAGCAGTTCTTC | CASSSSGNEQFF
12 | TRBJ1-1 | . | many | TRBV4-3 | TGCGCCAGCAGCCCGCCCGGGAGTAAGACTTTCTTT | CASSPPGSKTFF
14 | TRBJ2-1 | TRBD2 | many | TRBV2 | TGTGCCAGCAGCCTCCCGGGACTATACAATGAGCAGTTCTTC | CASSLPGLYNEQFF
11 | TRBJ2-5 | . | many | TRBV24-1 | TGTGCCACCTCCAGTGGAGAGACCCAGTACTTC | CATSSGETQYF
15 | TRBJ1-6 | . | many | TRBV5-1 | TGCGCCAGCAGCTTGGCTCAGGGGTGGAATTCACCCCTCCACTTT | CASSLAQGWNSPLHF
14 | TRBJ1-1 | . | many | TRBV5-4 | TGTGCCAGCAGCTTGGCCCCCAGGGCGGATGAAGCTTTCTTT | CASSLAPRADEAFF
13 | TRBJ2-7 | TRBD1 | many | TRBV20-1 | TGCAGTGCCCAGAGGACAGGGTGGGCCGAGCAGTACTTC | CSAQRTGWAEQYF
15 | TRBJ2-1 | TRBD1 | many | TRBV11-3 | TGTGCCAGCAGCTTAAGATACAGGGGTAACAATGAGCAGTTCTTC | CASSLRYRGNNEQFF
13 | TRBJ1-1 | . | many | TRBV19 | TGTGCCAGTAGTACCGGGGCAGGGAAGTTGGCTTTCTTT | CASSTGAGKLAFF
14 | TRBJ1-3 | . | many | TRBV28 | TGTGCCAGCAGTTTTCACCCCTCTGGAAACACCATATATTTT | CASSFHPSGNTIYF
15 | TRBJ2-5 | TRBD1 | many | TRBV7-8 | TGTGCCAGCAGCCCGCGACGGACAGGGAGGGAGACCCAGTACTTC | CASSPRRTGRETQYF
11 | TRBJ2-7 | . | many | TRBV20-1 | TGCAGTGCTAGAACAGCCTACGAGCAGTACTTC | CSARTAYEQYF
16 | TRBJ1-6 | . | few | TRBV11-2 | TGTGCCAGCAGCCCTCGTACGAGCTCCTATAATTCACCCCTCCACTTT | CASSPRTSSYNSPLHF
13 | TRBJ2-4 | TRBD1 | many | TRBV27 | TGTGCCAGCACCGAGGGCAGGGGGAACATTCAGTACTTC | CASTEGRGNIQYF
13 | TRBJ1-2 | . | many | TRBV20-1 | TGCAGTGCCGCCCGGGACATTAACTATGGCTACACCTTC | CSAARDINYGYTF
12 | TRBJ2-1 | . | many | TRBV11-1 | TGTGCCAGCAGCCTTGATGGGGGACTCGGGTTCTTC | CASSLDGGLGFF
15 | TRBJ2-2 | TRBD2 | many | TRBV7-7 | TGTGCCAGCAGCTTCGGGGGGGCGGACACCGGGGAGCTGTTTTTT | CASSFGGADTGELFF
13 | TRBJ1-2 | TRBD1 | many | TRBV20-1 | TGCAGTGCTAAAATGACAGGGTTCTATGGCTACACCTTC | CSAKMTGFYGYTF
15 | TRBJ2-3 | TRBD2 | many | TRBV29-1 | TGCAGCGTTGAATCAGCGGGGGAACGGCCGGATACGCAGTATTTT | CSVESAGERPDTQYF
11 | TRBJ2-2 | . | many | TRBV6-2/TRBV6-3 | TGTGCCAGCCTATTTTCCGGGGAGCTGTTTTTT | CASLFSGELFF